Listed below are T cell receptor beta chains from one sample, sequenced in a study of human T cells and chemical hapten exposure. TCRdb passed the RACE reads through MiXCR, listing each CDR3 protein once. The table records around 380,000 distinct CDR3 sequences, around 5% of them present only once. This specimen was whole blood, taken in connection with sensitization to the hapten diphenylcyclopropenone (DPC). These receptors were obtained from a woman in her forties or fifties with alopecia areata. Some clones in this sample may be carry-over from other donors' samples. Both conserved end residues are part of each CDR3. The order of the fields is V gene, J gene, CDR3 protein.

V gene: TRBV2; J gene: TRBJ1-1; CDR3 protein: CVSSRDRGLAFF
V gene: TRBV7-2; J gene: TRBJ2-3; CDR3 protein: CTSSQGTRSTDTQYF
V gene: TRBV28; J gene: TRBJ1-1; CDR3 protein: CASSPTGFSTEAFF
V gene: TRBV10-3; J gene: TRBJ2-7; CDR3 protein: CAISAGDEIHEQYF
V gene: TRBV6-4; J gene: TRBJ2-1; CDR3 protein: CASSDGLAANEQFF
V gene: TRBV6-5; J gene: TRBJ2-5; CDR3 protein: CASSSTPTGLQETQYF
V gene: TRBV29-1; J gene: TRBJ2-7; CDR3 protein: CSVQGEPYEQYF
V gene: TRBV12-3/TRBV12-4; J gene: TRBJ1-5; CDR3 protein: CASSFGDGSNQPQHF
V gene: TRBV6-5; J gene: TRBJ2-7; CDR3 protein: CASSLDTLGEQYF
V gene: TRBV20-1; J gene: TRBJ1-5; CDR3 protein: CSATPGHSNQPQHF
V gene: TRBV6-5; J gene: TRBJ1-5; CDR3 protein: CASRGGGADQPQHF
V gene: TRBV29-1; J gene: TRBJ2-3; CDR3 protein: CSVVGLGTDTQYF
V gene: TRBV5-6; J gene: TRBJ1-1; CDR3 protein: CASRFRDGPTEAFF
V gene: TRBV29-1; J gene: TRBJ1-2; CDR3 protein: CSVADRGRGFNYGYTF
V gene: TRBV6-5; J gene: TRBJ1-5; CDR3 protein: CASSYSRVGQPQHF
V gene: TRBV7-3; J gene: TRBJ2-3; CDR3 protein: CASSPQLAGDPDTQYF
V gene: TRBV20-1; J gene: TRBJ1-5; CDR3 protein: CSAREGEAQPQHF
V gene: TRBV5-1; J gene: TRBJ2-7; CDR3 protein: CASSLGGLATFEQYF
V gene: TRBV7-8; J gene: TRBJ1-4; CDR3 protein: CASSLQGDEKLFF
V gene: TRBV15; J gene: TRBJ2-3; CDR3 protein: CATSTSGSGDTQYF
V gene: TRBV12-3/TRBV12-4; J gene: TRBJ1-1; CDR3 protein: CASSTGQGRAEAFF
V gene: TRBV6-5; J gene: TRBJ2-3; CDR3 protein: CASSYGLPGTPNTDTQYF
V gene: TRBV20-1; J gene: TRBJ1-1; CDR3 protein: CSARDGQGNTEAFF
V gene: TRBV5-6; J gene: TRBJ1-2; CDR3 protein: CASSLEQGDYGYTF
V gene: TRBV11-2; J gene: TRBJ1-2; CDR3 protein: CASSFGQGSGYTF
V gene: TRBV6-2/TRBV6-3; J gene: TRBJ2-2; CDR3 protein: CASSFGSVYTGELFF
V gene: TRBV9; J gene: TRBJ2-7; CDR3 protein: CASSPSGSYEQYF
V gene: TRBV12-3/TRBV12-4; J gene: TRBJ1-2; CDR3 protein: CASRTRGNYGYTF
V gene: TRBV28; J gene: TRBJ2-5; CDR3 protein: CASSSGLFQETQYF
V gene: TRBV28; J gene: TRBJ1-5; CDR3 protein: CASSQQTYSNQPQHF
V gene: TRBV5-1; J gene: TRBJ1-1; CDR3 protein: CASSLEGGPDTEAFF
V gene: TRBV4-2; J gene: TRBJ1-1; CDR3 protein: CASSPPWQEGEAFF
V gene: TRBV12-3/TRBV12-4; J gene: TRBJ1-1; CDR3 protein: CASSSGTGGGGTTEAFF
V gene: TRBV9; J gene: TRBJ1-2; CDR3 protein: CASSVGVFYTF
V gene: TRBV6-1; J gene: TRBJ1-1; CDR3 protein: CATLKQGITEAFF
V gene: TRBV29-1; J gene: TRBJ2-7; CDR3 protein: CSVAGTEGMYEQYF
V gene: TRBV5-1; J gene: TRBJ2-7; CDR3 protein: CASSLGLAGGRDEQYF
V gene: TRBV6-1; J gene: TRBJ1-1; CDR3 protein: CASRAQGLGEAFF
V gene: TRBV20-1; J gene: TRBJ2-1; CDR3 protein: CSARGGPHSYNEQFF
V gene: TRBV11-2; J gene: TRBJ2-2; CDR3 protein: CASSLEFGTVVSGELFF
V gene: TRBV20-1; J gene: TRBJ2-7; CDR3 protein: CSARTGREQYF
V gene: TRBV2; J gene: TRBJ2-5; CDR3 protein: CASLGGEFQETQYF
V gene: TRBV5-6; J gene: TRBJ2-3; CDR3 protein: CASSFSLDTQYF
V gene: TRBV6-6; J gene: TRBJ1-1; CDR3 protein: CASSVTGPPMNTEAFF
V gene: TRBV27; J gene: TRBJ2-7; CDR3 protein: CATGLAGTTYEQYF